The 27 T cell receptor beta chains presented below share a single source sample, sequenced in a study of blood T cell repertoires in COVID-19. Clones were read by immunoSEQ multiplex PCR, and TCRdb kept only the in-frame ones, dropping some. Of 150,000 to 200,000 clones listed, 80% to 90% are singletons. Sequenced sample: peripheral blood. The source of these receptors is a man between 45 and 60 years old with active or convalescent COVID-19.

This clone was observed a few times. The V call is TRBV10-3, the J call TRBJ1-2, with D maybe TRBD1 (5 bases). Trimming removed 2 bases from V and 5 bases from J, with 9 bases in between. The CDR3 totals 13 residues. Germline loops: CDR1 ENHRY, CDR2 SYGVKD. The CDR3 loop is CAISEGARYGYTF. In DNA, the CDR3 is TGTGCCATCAGTGAGGGGGCGCGGTATGGCTACACCTTC.

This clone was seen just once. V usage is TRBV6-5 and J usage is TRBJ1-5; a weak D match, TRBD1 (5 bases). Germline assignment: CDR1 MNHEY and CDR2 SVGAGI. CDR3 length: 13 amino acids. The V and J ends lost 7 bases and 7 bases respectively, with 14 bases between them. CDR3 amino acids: CASTPGGDQPQHF. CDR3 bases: TGTGCCAGCACCCCAGGCGGGGACCAGCCCCAGCATTTT.

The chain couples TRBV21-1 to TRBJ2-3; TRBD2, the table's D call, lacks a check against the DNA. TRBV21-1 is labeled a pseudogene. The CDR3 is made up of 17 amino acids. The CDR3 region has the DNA TGTGCCAGCAGCAAAGCGCAGGAGGGCAGGGAGGCAGATACGCAGTATTTT. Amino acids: CASSKAQEGREADTQYF.

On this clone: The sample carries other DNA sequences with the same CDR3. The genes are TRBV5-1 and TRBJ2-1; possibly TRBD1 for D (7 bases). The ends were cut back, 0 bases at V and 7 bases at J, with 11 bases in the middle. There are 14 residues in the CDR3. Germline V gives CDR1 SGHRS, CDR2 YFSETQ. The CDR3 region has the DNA TGCGCCAGCAGCTTGGTGGCAGGGGGGAATGAGCAGTTCTTC. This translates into CASSLVAGGNEQFF.

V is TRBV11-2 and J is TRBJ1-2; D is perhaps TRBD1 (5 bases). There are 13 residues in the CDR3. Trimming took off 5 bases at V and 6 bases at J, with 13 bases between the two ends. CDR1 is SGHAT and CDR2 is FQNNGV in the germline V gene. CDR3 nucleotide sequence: TGTGCCAGCAGCCCCCAGGGCCGCGATGGCTACACCTTC. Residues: CASSPQGRDGYTF.

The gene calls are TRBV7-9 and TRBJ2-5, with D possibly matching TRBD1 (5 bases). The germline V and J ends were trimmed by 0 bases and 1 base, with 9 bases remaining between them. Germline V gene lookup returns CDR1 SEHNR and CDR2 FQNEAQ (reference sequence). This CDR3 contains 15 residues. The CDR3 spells CASSLANTGQETQYF. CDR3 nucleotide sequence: TGTGCCAGCAGCTTAGCGAATACAGGCCAAGAGACCCAGTACTTC.

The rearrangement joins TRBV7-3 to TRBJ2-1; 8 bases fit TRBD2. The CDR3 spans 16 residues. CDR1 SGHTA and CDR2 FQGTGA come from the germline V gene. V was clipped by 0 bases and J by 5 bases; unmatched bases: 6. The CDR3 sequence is CASSLTLAGSHNEQFF. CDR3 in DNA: TGTGCCAGCAGCTTAACGTTAGCGGGATCTCACAATGAGCAGTTCTTC.

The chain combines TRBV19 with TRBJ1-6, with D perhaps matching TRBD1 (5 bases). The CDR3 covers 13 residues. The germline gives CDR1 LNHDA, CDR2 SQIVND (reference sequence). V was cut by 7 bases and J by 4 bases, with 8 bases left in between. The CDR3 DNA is TGTGCCAGTACCAGGGATTATAATTCACCCCTCCACTTT. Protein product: CASTRDYNSPLHF.

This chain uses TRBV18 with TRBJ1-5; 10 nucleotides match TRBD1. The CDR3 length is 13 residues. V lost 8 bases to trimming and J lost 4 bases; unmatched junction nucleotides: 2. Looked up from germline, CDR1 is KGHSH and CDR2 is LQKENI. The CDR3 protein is CASGTGANQPQHF. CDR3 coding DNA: TGTGCCAGCGGGACAGGGGCAAATCAGCCCCAGCATTTT.

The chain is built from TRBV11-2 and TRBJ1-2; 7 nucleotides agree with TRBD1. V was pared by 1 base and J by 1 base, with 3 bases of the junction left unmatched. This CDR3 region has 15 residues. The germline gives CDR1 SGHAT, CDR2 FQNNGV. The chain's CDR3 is CASSLVTGFNYGYTF. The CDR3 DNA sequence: TGTGCCAGCAGCTTAGTGACAGGGTTTAACTATGGCTACACCTTC.

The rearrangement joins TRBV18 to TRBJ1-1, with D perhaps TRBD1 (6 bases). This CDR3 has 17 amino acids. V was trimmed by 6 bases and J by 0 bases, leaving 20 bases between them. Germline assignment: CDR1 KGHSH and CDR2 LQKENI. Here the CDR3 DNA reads TGTGCCAGCTCCTGGAGCAGGGGTTCAGTAATGAACACTGAAGCTTTCTTT. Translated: CASSWSRGSVMNTEAFF.

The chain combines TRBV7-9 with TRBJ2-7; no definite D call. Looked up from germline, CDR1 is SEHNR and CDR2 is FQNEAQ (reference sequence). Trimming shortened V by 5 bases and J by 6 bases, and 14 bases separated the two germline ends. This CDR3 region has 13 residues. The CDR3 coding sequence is TGTGCCAGCAGCACCTACGGAGAAGGCGAGCAGTACTTC. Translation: CASSTYGEGEQYF.

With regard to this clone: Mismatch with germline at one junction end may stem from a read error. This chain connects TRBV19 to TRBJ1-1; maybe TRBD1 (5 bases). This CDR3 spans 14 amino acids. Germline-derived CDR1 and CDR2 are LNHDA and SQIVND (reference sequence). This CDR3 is CASTVSVGGKGCLF. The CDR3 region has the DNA TGTGCCAGCACCGTATCTGTCGGGGGTAAGGGTTGTCTCTTT.

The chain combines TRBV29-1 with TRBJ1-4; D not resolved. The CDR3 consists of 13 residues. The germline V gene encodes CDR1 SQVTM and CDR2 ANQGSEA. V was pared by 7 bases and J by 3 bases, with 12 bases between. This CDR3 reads CSASAAANEKLFF. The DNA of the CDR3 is TGCAGCGCCTCCGCGGCGGCTAATGAAAAACTGTTTTTT.

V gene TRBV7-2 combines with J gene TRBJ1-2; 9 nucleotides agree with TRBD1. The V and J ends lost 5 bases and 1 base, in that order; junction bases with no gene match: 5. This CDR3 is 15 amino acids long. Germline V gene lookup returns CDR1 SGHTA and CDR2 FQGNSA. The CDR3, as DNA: TGTGCCAGCAGCCTCAAGACAGGGGGTAACTATGGCTACACCTTC. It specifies CASSLKTGGNYGYTF.

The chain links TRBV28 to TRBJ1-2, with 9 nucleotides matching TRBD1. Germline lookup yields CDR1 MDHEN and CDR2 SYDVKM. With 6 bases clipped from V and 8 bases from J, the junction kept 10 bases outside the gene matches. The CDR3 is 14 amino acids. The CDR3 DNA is TGTGCCAGCAGCTATGGACAGGGGAGAAGGGGCTACACCTTC. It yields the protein CASSYGQGRRGYTF.

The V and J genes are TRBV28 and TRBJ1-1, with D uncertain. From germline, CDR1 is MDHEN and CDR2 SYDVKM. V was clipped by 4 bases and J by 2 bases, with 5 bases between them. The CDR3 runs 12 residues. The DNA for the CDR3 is TGTGCCAGCAGTTCCATCAACACTGAAGCTTTCTTT. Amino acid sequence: CASSSINTEAFF.

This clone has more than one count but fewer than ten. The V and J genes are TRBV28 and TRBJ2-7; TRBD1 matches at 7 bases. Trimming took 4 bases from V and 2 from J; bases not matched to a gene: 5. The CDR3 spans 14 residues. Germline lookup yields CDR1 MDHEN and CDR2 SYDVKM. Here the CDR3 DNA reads TGTGCCAGCAGTTCAACCGGGACAGCCTACGAGCAGTACTTC. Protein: CASSSTGTAYEQYF. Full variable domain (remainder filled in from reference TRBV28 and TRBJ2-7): DVKVTQSSRYLVKRTGEKVFLECVQDMDHENMFWYRQDPGLGLRLIYFSYDVKMKEKGDIPEGYSVSREKKERFSLILESASTNQTSMYLCASSSTGTAYEQYFGPGTRLTVT.

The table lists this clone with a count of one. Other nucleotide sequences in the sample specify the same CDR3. Here the CDR3 DNA reads TGTGCCAGCAGCTTCAGGGGGGCGTCAGATACGCAGTATTTT. Translation: CASSFRGASDTQYF. The chain combines TRBV5-4 with TRBJ2-3; D is possibly TRBD1 (7 bases). The CDR3 covers 14 residues. V was shortened by 2 bases and J by 4 bases, with 11 bases between the two germline ends. CDR1 is SGHNT and CDR2 is YYREEE in the germline V gene (reference sequence). The entire variable domain, with the rest obtained from reference TRBV5-4 and TRBJ2-3, is as follows: ETGVTQSPTHLIKTRGQQVTLRCSSQSGHNTVSWYQQALGQGPQFIFQYYREEENGRGNFPPRFSGLQFPNYSSELNVNALELDDSALYLCASSFRGASDTQYFGPGTRLTVL.

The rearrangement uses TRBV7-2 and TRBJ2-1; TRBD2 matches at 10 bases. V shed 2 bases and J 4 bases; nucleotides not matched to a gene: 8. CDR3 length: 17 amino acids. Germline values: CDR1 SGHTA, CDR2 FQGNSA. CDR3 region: CASSLWGAGGPYNEQFF. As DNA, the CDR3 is TGTGCCAGCAGCTTATGGGGAGCGGGAGGGCCTTACAATGAGCAGTTCTTC.

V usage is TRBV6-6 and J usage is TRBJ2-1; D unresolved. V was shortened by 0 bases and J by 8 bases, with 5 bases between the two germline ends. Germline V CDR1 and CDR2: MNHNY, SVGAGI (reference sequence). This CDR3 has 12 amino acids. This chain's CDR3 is CASSYSRDEQFF. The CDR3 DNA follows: TGTGCCAGCAGTTACTCGAGAGATGAGCAGTTCTTC.

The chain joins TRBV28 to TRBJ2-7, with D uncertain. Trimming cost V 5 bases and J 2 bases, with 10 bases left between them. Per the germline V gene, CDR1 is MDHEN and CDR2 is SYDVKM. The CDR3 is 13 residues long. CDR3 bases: TGTGCCAGCAGTCTAACCCCGACCTACGAGCAGTACTTC. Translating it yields CASSLTPTYEQYF.

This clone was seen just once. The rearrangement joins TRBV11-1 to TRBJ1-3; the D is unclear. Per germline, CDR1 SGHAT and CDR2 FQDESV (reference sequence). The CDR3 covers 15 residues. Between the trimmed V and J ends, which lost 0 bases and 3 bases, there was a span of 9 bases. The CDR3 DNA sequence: TGTGCCAGCAGCTTAGCGAGCTCCCTTGGAAACACCATATATTTT. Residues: CASSLASSLGNTIYF.

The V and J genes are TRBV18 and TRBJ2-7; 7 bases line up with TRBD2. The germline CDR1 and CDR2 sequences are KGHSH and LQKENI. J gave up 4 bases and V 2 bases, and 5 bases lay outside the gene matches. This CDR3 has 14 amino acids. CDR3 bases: TGTGCCAGCTCACCAGGGCGGGAGAGGTACGAGCAGTACTTC. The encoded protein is CASSPGRERYEQYF.

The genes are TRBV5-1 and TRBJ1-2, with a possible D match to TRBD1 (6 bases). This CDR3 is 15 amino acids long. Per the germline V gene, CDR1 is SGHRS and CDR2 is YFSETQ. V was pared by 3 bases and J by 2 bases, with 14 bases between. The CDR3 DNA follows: TGCGCCAGCAGCTCGGCCGGGGGGCTGAACTATGGCTACACCTTC. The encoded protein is CASSSAGGLNYGYTF. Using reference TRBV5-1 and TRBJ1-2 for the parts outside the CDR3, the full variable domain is KAGVTQTPRYLIKTRGQQVTLSCSPISGHRSVSWYQQTPGQGLQFLFEYFSETQRNKGNFPGRFSGRQFSNSRSEMNVSTLELGDSALYLCASSSAGGLNYGYTFGSGTRLTVV.

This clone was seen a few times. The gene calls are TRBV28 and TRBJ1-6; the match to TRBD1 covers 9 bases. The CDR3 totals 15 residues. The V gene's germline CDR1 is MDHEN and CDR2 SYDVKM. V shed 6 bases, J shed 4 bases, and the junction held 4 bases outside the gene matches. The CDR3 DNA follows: TGTGCCAGCAGGCTCGACAGGGGGTATAATTCACCCCTCCACTTT. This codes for CASRLDRGYNSPLHF.

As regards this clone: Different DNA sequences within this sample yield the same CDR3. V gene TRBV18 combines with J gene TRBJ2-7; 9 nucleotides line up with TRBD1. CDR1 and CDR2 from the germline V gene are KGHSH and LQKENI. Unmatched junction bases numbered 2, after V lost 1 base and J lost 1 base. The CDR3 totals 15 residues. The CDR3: CASSPRDRESYEQYF. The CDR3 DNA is TGTGCCAGCTCACCACGGGACAGGGAGTCCTACGAGCAGTACTTC.